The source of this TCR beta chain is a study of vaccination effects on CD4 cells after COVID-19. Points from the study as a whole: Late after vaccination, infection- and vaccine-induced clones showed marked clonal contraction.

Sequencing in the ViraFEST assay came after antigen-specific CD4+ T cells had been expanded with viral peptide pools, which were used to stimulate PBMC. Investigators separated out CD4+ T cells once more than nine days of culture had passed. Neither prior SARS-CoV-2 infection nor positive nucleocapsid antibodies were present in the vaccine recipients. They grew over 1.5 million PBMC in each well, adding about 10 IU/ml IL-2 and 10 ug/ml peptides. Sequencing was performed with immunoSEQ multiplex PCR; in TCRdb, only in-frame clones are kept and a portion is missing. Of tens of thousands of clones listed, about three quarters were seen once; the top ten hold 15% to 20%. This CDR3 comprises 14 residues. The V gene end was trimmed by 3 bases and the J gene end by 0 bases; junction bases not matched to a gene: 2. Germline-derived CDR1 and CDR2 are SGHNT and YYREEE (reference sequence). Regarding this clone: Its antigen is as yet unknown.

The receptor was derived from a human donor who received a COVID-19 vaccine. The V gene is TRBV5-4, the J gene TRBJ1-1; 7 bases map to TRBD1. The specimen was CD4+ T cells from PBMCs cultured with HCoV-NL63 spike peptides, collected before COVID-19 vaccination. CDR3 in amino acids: CASSWTGVNTEAFF. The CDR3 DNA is TGTGCCAGCAGCTGGACAGGTGTGAACACTGAAGCTTTCTTT.